This T cell receptor beta chain was captured in a study of CD8+CD57+ T cells in acquired aplastic anemia. Study summary: 3.2 ug was the average amount of DNA from sorted CD4+ and CD8+ cells. Roughly 9.8 million reads, on average, were obtained for CD4+ cells from healthy donors. Study-level points and caveats: Between patients and controls, CD8+ Simpson's diversity did not vary significantly. Patients and controls turned out to have 25 to 35 CD8+ CDR3 sequences in common.

Remarks on this clonotype: Its antigen is unidentified.

According to the study, genomic DNA was the template for TCR beta VDJ and CDR3 profiling. TCRdb processed the reads anew with MiXCR; each CDR3 protein has one entry. The sample contains over 150,000 distinct CDR3 sequences, about 48% of which appear only once. The CDR3 contains 14 residues. With V trimmed by 7 bases and J by 7 bases, 10 bases remained unmatched. This sequence was found in a human donor in good health. The chain is built from TRBV12-3 or TRBV12-4 and TRBJ1-1; 9 bases are shared with TRBD1. The source material was sorted CD4+, CD8+, or CD8+CD57+ T cells (not recorded which) from PBMCs. The CDR3 reads CASTRTGAQGEAFF. The DNA for the CDR3 is TGTGCCAGCACCAGGACAGGGGCACAGGGTGAAGCTTTCTTT.